This T cell receptor beta chain was captured by sequencing in a study of blood T cell repertoires in COVID-19. About the study: Sites across the United States, Italy and Spain contributed samples from acute and convalescent COVID-19. Sample material is recorded as cDNA or gDNA derived from T cells, B-cell-depleted T cells, or PBMCs.

Per the original methods: Reference gene primers were amplified, and this amplification served to estimate nucleated cell counts. Repertoires were generated with immunoSEQ multiplex PCR, while TCRdb's copy carries only in-frame clones and drops some. Clonal size and the V and J genes are those of that table, whereas D and trimming came from the DNA. This sample yields about 60,000 clones, of which around 73% are seen a single time; 10% to 15% belongs to the top ten. Germline CDR1 reads LNHDA; CDR2 reads SQIVND (reference sequence). The CDR3 has 16 residues. The trim removed 5 bases at V and 2 bases at J, leaving 9 bases unmatched.

The TCR originated in an elderly man with acute or convalescent COVID-19. The sequenced sample was peripheral blood. The gene calls are TRBV19 and TRBJ1-5; TRBD1 agrees at 7 bases. The CDR3 protein is CASSQRGTVGNQPQHF. In DNA, the CDR3 is TGTGCCAGTAGTCAAAGGGGGACAGTAGGCAATCAGCCCCAGCATTTT.